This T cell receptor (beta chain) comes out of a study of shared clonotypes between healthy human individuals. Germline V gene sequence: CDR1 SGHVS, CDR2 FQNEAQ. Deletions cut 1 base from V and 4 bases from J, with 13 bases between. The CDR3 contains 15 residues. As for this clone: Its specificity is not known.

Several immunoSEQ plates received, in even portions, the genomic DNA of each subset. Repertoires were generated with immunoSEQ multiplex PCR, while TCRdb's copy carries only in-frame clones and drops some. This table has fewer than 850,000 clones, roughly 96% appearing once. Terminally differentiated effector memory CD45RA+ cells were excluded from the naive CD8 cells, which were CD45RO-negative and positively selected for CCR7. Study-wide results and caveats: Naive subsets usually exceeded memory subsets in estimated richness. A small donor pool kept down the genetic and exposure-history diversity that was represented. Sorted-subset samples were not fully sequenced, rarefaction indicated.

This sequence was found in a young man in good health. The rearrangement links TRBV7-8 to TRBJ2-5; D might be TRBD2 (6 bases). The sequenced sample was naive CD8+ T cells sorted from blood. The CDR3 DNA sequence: TGTGCCAGCAGCTTAGTCCCAGCGGGCAGAGAGACCCAGTACTTC. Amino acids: CASSLVPAGRETQYF.